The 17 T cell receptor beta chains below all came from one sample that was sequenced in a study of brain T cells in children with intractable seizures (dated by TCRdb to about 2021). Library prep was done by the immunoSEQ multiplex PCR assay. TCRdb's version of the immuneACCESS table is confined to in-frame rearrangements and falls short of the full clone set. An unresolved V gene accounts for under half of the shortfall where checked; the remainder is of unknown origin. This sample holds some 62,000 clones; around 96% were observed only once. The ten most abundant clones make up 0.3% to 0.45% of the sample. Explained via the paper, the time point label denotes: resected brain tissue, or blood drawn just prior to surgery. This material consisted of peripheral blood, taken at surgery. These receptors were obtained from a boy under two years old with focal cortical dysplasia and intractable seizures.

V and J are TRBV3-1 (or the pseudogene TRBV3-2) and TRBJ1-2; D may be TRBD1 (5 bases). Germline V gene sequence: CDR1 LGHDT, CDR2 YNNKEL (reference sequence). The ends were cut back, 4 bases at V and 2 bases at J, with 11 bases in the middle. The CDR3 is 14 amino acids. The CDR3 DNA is TGTGCCAGCAGCCCCAGGCAGGGCAACTATGGCTACACCTTC. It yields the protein CASSPRQGNYGYTF.

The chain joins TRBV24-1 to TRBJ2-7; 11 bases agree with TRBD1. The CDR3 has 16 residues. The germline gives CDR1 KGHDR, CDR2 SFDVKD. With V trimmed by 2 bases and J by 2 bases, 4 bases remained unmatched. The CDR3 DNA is TGTGCCACCAGTGATTCCGGGACAGGGGGTGCCTACGAGCAGTACTTC. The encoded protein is CATSDSGTGGAYEQYF.

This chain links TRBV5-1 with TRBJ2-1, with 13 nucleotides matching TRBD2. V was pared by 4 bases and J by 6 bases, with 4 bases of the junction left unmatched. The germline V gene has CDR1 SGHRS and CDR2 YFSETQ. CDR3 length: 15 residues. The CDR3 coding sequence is TGCGCCAGCAGCCTGGGACTAGCGGGGCCCAATGAGCAGTTCTTC. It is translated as CASSLGLAGPNEQFF.

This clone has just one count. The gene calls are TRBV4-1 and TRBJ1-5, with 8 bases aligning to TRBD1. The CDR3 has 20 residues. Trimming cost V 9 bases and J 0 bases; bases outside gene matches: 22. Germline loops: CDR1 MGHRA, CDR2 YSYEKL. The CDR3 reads CASSDPLGQGGEASNQPQHF. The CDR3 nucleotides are TGCGCCAGTTCTGACCCACTCGGACAGGGAGGAGAGGCTAGCAATCAGCCCCAGCATTTT.

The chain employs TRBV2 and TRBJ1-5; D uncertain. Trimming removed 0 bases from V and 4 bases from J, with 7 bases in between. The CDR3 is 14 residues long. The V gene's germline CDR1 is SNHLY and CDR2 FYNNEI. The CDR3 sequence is CASSEALANQPQHF. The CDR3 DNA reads TGTGCCAGCAGTGAAGCGCTCGCAAATCAGCCCCAGCATTTT. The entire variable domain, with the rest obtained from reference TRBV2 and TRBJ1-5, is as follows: EPEVTQTPSHQVTQMGQEVILRCVPISNHLYFYWYRQILGQKVEFLVSFYNNEISEKSEIFDDQFSVERPDGSNFTLKIRSTKLEDSAMYFCASSEALANQPQHFGDGTRLSIL.

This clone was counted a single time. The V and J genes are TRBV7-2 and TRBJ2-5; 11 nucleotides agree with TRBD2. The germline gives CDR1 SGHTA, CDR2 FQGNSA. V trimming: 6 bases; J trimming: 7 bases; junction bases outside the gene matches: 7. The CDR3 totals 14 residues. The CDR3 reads CASRSLAGGGTQYF. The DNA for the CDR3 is TGTGCCAGCAGGTCCCTAGCGGGGGGAGGGACCCAGTACTTC.

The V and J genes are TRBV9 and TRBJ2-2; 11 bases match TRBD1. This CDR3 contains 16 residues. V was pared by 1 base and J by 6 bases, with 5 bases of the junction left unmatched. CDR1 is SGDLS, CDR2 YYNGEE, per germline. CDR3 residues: CASSVYGQGAAGELFF. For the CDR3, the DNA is TGTGCCAGCAGCGTATACGGACAGGGGGCCGCCGGGGAGCTGTTTTTT.

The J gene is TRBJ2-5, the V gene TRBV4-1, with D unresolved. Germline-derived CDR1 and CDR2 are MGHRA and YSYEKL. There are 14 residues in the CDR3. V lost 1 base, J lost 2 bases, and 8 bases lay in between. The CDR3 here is CASSQVSTQETQYF. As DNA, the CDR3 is TGCGCCAGCAGCCAAGTATCCACTCAAGAGACCCAGTACTTC.

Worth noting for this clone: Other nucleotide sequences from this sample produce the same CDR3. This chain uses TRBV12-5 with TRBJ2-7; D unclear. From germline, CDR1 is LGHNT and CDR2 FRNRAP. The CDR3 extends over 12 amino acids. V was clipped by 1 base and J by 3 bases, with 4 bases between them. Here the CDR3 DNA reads TGTGCTAGTGGTTTGGGGAACTACGAGCAGTACTTC. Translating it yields CASGLGNYEQYF.

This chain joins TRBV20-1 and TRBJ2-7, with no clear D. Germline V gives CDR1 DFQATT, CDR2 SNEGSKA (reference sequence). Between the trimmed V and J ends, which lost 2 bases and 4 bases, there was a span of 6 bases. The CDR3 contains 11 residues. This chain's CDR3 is CSARWGYEQYF. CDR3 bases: TGCAGTGCTAGATGGGGATACGAGCAGTACTTC.

The CDR3 DNA is TGTGCCAGCTCCCGGACGGGTGGAAACACCATATATTTT. Translated, it gives CASSRTGGNTIYF. The rearrangement joins TRBV6-5 to TRBJ1-3; D uncertain. This CDR3 spans 13 amino acids. Per the germline V gene, CDR1 is MNHEY and CDR2 is SVGAGI. V dropped 8 bases and J dropped 3 bases, with 11 bases sitting between them.

The CDR3 bases are TGTGCCAGTAGAAACGACAGGGTTTGGAAGACCCAGTACTTC. Amino acid sequence: CASRNDRVWKTQYF. The rearrangement joins TRBV19 to TRBJ2-5; 7 nucleotides align to TRBD1. Germline V gives CDR1 LNHDA, CDR2 SQIVND (reference sequence). The CDR3 is 14 amino acids. V lost 6 bases to trimming and J lost 6 bases; unmatched junction nucleotides: 10.

The CDR3 loop reads CASSLVRSSGSYEQFF. CDR3 DNA sequence: TGTGCCAGCAGCTTAGTGAGATCTAGCGGGAGTTATGAGCAGTTCTTC. The chain employs TRBV7-2 and TRBJ2-1; 10 positions agree with TRBD2. V trimming: 1 base; J trimming: 8 bases; junction bases outside the gene matches: 8. This CDR3 comprises 16 residues. The germline V gene encodes CDR1 SGHTA and CDR2 FQGNSA.

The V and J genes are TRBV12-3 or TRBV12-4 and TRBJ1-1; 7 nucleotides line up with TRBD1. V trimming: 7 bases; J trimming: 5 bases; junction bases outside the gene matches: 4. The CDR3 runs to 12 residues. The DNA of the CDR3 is TGTGCCAGCAACACCAGGGGGACTGAAGCTTTCTTT. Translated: CASNTRGTEAFF.

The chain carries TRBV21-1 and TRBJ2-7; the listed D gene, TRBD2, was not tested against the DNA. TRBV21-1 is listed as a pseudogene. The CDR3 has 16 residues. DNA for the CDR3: TGTGCCAGCAGGAAAACGGGTTCCCTTTTCTGCTACGAGCAGTACTTC. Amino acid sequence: CASRKTGSLFCYEQYF.

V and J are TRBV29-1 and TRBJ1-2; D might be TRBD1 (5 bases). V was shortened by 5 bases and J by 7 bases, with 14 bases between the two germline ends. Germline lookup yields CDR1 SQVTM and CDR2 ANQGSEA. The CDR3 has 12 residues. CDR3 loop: CSVTQGAGGYTF. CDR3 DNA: TGCAGCGTTACCCAGGGCGCGGGTGGCTACACCTTC.

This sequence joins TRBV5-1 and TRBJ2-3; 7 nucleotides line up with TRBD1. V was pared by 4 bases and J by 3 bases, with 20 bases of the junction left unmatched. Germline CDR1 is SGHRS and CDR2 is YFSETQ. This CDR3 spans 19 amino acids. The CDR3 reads CASSRKTKLTGEGTDTQYF. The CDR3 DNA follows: TGCGCCAGCAGCCGAAAAACAAAGCTTACAGGGGAAGGGACAGATACGCAGTATTTT.